The sequence of this T cell receptor beta chain was determined in a study of CD8+ T cells in alopecia areata. Study results and limitations: Alphabeta T cells residing in normal skin are also sequenced in scalp samples.

Starting from PBMCs, sorting isolated CD4+ and CD8+ T cells. Extraction and reverse transcription of RNA yielded cDNA as the sequencing template. Assay used: immunoSEQ multiplex PCR; TCRdb lists only in-frame clones, some missing. The sample gives 180,000 or so clones, about 67% of which show up once; around 10% is in the top ten. Trimming shortened V by 2 bases and J by 2 bases, and 1 base separated the two germline ends. The CDR3 sequence is 11 residues long. In germline, CDR1 is MNHNY, CDR2 SVGAGI (reference sequence). This clone was seen just once. Antigen: not known. The gene calls are TRBV6-6 and TRBJ2-7; D unclear. The TCR was taken from a human donor with alopecia areata. Sequences were derived from CD8+ T cells sorted from blood, sampled at week 0. CDR3 amino acids: CASSYAYEQYF. CDR3 nucleotides: TGTGCCAGCAGTTACGCCTACGAGCAGTACTTC.